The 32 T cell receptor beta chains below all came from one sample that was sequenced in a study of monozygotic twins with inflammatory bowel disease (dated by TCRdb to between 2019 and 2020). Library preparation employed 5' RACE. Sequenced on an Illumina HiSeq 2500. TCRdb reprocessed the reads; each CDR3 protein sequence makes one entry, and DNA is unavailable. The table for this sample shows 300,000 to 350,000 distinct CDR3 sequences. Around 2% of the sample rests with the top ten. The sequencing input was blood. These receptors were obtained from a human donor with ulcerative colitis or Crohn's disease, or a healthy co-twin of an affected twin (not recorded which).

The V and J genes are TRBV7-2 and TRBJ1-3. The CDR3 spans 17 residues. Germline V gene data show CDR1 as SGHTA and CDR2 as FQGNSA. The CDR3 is CASSPGLLLDSGNTIYF.

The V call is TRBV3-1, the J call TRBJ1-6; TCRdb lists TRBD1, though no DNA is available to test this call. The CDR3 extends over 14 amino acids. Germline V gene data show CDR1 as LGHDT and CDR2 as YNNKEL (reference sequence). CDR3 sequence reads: CASSLDRGLSPLHF. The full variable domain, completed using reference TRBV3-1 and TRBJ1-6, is DTAVSQTPKYLVTQMGNDKSIKCEQNLGHDTMYWYKQDSKKFLKIMFSYNNKELIINETVPNRFSPKSPDKAHLNLHINSLELGDSAVYFCASSLDRGLSPLHFGNGTRLTVT.

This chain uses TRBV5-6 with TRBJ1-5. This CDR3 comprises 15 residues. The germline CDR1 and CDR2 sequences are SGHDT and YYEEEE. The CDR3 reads CASSLWEEGNQPQHF.

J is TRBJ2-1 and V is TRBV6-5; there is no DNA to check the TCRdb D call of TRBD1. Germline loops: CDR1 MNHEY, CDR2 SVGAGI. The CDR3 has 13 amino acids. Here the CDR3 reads CASSYSRGGKQFF.

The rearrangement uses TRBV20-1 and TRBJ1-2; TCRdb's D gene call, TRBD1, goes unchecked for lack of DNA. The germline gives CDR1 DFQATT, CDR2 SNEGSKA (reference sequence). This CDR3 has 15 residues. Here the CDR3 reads CSAELRTGINYGYTF.

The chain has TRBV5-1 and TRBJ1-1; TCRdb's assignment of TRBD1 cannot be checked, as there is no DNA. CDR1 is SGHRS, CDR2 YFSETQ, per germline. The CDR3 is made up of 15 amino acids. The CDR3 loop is CASSFSALMNTEAFF.

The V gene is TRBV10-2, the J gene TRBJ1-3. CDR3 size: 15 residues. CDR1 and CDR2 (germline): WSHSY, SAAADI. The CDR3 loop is CASRPTDNSGNTIYF.

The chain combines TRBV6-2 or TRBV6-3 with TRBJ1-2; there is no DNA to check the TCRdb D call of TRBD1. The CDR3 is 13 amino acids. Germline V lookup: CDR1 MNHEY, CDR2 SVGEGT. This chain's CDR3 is CASSYREFYGYTF.

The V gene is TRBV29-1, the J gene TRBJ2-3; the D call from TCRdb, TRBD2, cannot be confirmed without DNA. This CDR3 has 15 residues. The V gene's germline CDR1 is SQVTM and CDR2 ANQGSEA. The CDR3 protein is CSVEKYQAGGDTQYF.

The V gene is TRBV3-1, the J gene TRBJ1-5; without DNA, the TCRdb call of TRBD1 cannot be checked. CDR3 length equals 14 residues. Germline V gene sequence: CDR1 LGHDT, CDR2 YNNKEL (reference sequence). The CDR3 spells CASSMDRVSWPQHF.

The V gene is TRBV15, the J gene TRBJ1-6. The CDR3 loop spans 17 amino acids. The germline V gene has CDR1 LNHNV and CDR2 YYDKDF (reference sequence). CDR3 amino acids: CATSRRLVGTNNSPLHF.

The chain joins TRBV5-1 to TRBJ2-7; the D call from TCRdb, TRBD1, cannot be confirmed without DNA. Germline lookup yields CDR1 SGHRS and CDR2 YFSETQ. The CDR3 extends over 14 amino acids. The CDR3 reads CASSSGQGTYEQYF.

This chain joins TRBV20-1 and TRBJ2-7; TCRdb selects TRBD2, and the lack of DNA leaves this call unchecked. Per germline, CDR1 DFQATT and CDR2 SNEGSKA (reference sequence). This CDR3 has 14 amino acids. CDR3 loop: CSASTSGGALEQYF.

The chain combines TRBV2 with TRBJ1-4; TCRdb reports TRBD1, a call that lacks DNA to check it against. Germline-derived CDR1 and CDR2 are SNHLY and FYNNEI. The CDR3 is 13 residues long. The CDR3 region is CASRDRGGEKLFF.

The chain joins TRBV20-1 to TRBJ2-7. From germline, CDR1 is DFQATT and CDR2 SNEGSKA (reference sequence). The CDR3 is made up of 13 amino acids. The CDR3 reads CSARDSVSYEQYF.

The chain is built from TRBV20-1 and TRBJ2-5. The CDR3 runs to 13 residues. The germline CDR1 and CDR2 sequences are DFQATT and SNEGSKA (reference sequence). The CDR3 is CSASRGNQETQYF.

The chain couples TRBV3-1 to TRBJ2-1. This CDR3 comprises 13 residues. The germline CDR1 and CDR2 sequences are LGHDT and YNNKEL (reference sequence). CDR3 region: CASSQGGPQGPFF.

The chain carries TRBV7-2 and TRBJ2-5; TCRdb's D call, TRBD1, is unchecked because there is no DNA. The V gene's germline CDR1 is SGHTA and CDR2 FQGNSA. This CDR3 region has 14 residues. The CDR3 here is CASSFLGQGETQYF. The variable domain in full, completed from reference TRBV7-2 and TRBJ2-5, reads GAGVSQSPSNKVTEKGKDVELRCDPISGHTALYWYRQSLGQGLEFLIYFQGNSAPDKSGLPSDRFSAERTGGSVSTLTIQRTQQEDSAVYLCASSFLGQGETQYFGPGTRLLVL.

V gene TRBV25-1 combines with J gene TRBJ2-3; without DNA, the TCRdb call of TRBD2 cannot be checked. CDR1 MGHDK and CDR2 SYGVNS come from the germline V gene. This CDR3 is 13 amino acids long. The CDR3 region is CASSGPQVDTQYF.

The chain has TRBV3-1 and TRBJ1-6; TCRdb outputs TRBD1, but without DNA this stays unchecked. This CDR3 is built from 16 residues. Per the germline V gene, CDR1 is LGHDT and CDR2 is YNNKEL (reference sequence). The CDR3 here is CASSQESAGANSPLHF.

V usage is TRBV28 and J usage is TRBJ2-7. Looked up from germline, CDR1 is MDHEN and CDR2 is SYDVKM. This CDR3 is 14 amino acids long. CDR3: CASSLRWQLYEQYF.

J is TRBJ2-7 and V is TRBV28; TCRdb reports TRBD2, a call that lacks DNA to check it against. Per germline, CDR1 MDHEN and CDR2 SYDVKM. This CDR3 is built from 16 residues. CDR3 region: CASSLWSGTAGGKQYF. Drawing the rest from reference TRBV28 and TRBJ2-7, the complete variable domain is DVKVTQSSRYLVKRTGEKVFLECVQDMDHENMFWYRQDPGLGLRLIYFSYDVKMKEKGDIPEGYSVSREKKERFSLILESASTNQTSMYLCASSLWSGTAGGKQYFGPGTRLTVT.

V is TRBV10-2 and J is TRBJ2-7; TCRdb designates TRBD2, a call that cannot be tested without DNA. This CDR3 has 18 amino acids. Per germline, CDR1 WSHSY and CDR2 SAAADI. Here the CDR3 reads CASSESGLAGGFSYEQYF.

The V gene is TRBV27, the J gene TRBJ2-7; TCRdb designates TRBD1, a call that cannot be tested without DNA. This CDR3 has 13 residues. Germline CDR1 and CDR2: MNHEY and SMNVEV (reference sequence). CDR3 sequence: CASATGFGYEQYF.

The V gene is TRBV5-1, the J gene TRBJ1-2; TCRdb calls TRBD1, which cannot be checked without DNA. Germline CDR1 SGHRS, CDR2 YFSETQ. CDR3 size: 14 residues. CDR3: CASSPPTGGDGYTF. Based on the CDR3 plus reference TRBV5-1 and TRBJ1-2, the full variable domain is KAGVTQTPRYLIKTRGQQVTLSCSPISGHRSVSWYQQTPGQGLQFLFEYFSETQRNKGNFPGRFSGRQFSNSRSEMNVSTLELGDSALYLCASSPPTGGDGYTFGSGTRLTVV.

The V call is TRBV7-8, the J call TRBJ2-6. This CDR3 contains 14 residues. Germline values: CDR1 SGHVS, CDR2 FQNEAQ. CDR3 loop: CASSLGVGANVLTF.

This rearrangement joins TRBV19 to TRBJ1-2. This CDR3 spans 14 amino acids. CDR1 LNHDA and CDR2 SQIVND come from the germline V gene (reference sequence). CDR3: CASSIGPQSGGYTF. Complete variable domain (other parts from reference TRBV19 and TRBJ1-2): DGGITQSPKYLFRKEGQNVTLSCEQNLNHDAMYWYRQDPGQGLRLIYYSQIVNDFQKGDIAEGYSVSREKKESFPLTVTSAQKNPTAFYLCASSIGPQSGGYTFGSGTRLTVV.

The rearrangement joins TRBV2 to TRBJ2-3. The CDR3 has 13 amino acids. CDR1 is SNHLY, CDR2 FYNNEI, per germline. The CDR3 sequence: CASSRTSPDTQYF.

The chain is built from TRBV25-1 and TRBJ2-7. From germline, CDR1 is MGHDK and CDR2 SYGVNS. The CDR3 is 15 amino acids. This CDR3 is CASRKCRKLPYEQYF.

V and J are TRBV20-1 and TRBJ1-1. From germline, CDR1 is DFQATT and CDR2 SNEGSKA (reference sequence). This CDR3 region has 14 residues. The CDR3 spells CSARVPTDNTEAFF.

CDR3 residues: CASSQEQGRGSRGYTF. The chain carries TRBV3-1 and TRBJ1-2; there is no DNA to check the TCRdb D call of TRBD1. The CDR3 has 16 amino acids. Germline V gene data show CDR1 as LGHDT and CDR2 as YNNKEL (reference sequence).

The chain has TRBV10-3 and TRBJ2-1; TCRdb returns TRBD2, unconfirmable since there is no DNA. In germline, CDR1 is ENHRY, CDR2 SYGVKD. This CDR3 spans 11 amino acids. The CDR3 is CAISEEGEQFF.